These 24 T cell receptor beta chains were sequenced from one sample in a study of blood T cell repertoires in COVID-19 (dated by TCRdb to 2019 to 2021). The method behind the library was the immunoSEQ multiplex PCR assay. Entries here come from immuneACCESS through TCRdb and include only in-frame sequences with V and J called. Some clones fail to appear in such tables; in the studies checked, an unresolved V gene covers under half of the shortfall, and the cause of the remainder is unknown. The sample table holds approximately 120,000 clones, of which approximately 85% were seen once. 4.3% of the sample comes from the top ten. The specimen was peripheral blood. The source is a human donor in a cohort sampled during active COVID-19.

This rearrangement joins TRBV7-2 to TRBJ1-6; perhaps TRBD1 as D (5 bases). Germline V CDR1 and CDR2: SGHTA, FQGNSA. V dropped 4 bases and J dropped 9 bases, with 10 bases sitting between them. The CDR3 is 13 amino acids. The CDR3: CASSSATVSPLHF. CDR3 nucleotides: TGTGCCAGCAGCTCAGCGACAGTTTCACCCCTCCACTTT.

The chain employs TRBV7-2 and TRBJ2-2, with 9 bases matching TRBD2. The CDR3 is made up of 19 amino acids. CDR1 is SGHTA, CDR2 FQGNSA, per germline. The V gene end was trimmed by 5 bases and the J gene end by 2 bases; junction bases not matched to a gene: 15. The DNA for the CDR3 is TGTGCCAGCAGCCCCGGACTAGCGCCGACTTTTTACAACACCGGGGAGCTGTTTTTT. This translates into CASSPGLAPTFYNTGELFF.

This chain connects TRBV4-3 to TRBJ2-2, with 8 bases identical to TRBD2. Germline lookup yields CDR1 LGHNA and CDR2 YSLEER. This CDR3 contains 17 residues. V dropped 0 bases and J dropped 0; count of bases not matched to a gene: 3. The CDR3 loop is CASSQEWRGANTGELFF. In DNA form, the CDR3 reads TGCGCCAGCAGCCAAGAATGGCGGGGGGCGAACACCGGGGAGCTGTTTTTT.

As for this clone: Other nucleotide sequences from this sample produce the same CDR3. This chain links TRBV12-3 or TRBV12-4 with TRBJ1-6; D unclear. V gave up 6 bases and J gave up 7 bases, with 7 bases separating them. The CDR3 loop spans 12 amino acids. The CDR3 DNA reads TGTGCCAGCAGCCCGGGGAATTCACCCCTCCACTTT. Translated, it gives CASSPGNSPLHF.

This chain connects TRBV5-1 to TRBJ2-6; tentative D call: TRBD2 (5 bases). In germline, CDR1 is SGHRS, CDR2 YFSETQ. CDR3 length equals 15 residues. The germline V and J ends were trimmed by 1 base and 4 bases, with 9 bases remaining between them. CDR3 amino acids: CASSLMGAGANVLTF. CDR3 in DNA: TGCGCCAGCAGCTTGATGGGAGCCGGGGCCAACGTCCTGACTTTC.

This chain uses TRBV7-9 with TRBJ1-2; D gene uncertain. The ends were cut back, 2 bases at V and 6 bases at J, with 7 bases in the middle. Germline V gene sequence: CDR1 SEHNR, CDR2 FQNEAQ (reference sequence). The CDR3 extends over 12 amino acids. The CDR3, as DNA: TGTGCCAGCAGCTTAAGACTCGATGGCTACACCTTC. Its translation is CASSLRLDGYTF.

This chain connects TRBV19 to TRBJ2-2, with TRBD2 identical over 7 bases. Looked up from germline, CDR1 is LNHDA and CDR2 is SQIVND (reference sequence). The V gene end was trimmed by 11 bases and the J gene end by 6 bases; junction bases not matched to a gene: 15. The CDR3 contains 15 residues. The CDR3 coding sequence is TGTGCCGCGGCCCCTGCCCCACGGGGGGCCGGGGAGCTGTTTTTT. It translates to CAAAPAPRGAGELFF.

The chain employs TRBV15 and TRBJ2-3; possibly TRBD1 for D (6 bases). V dropped 0 bases and J dropped 6 bases, with 16 bases sitting between them. Germline assignment: CDR1 LNHNV and CDR2 YYDKDF (reference sequence). The length of the CDR3 is 16 residues. CDR3 DNA: TGTGCCACCAGCAGAGATCGGTTGGGGGCGTCGGATACGCAGTATTTT. Residues: CATSRDRLGASDTQYF.

The chain recombines TRBV30 with TRBJ2-6; 7 nucleotides match TRBD1. Trimming cost V 2 bases and J 2 bases; bases outside gene matches: 9. Germline V gene sequence: CDR1 GTSNPN, CDR2 SVGIG (reference sequence). CDR3 length: 17 amino acids. CDR3 in amino acids: CAWSPPRDRAGANVLTF. CDR3 nucleotides: TGTGCCTGGAGTCCCCCCCGCGACAGGGCTGGGGCCAACGTCCTGACTTTC.

The chain couples TRBV3-1 (or the pseudogene TRBV3-2) to TRBJ1-2; weak D call: TRBD1 (6 bases). The CDR3 sequence is 15 residues long. Germline V gene lookup returns CDR1 LGHDT and CDR2 YNNKEL (reference sequence). Deletions cut 1 base from V and 7 bases from J, with 16 bases between. This CDR3 reads CASSQGVRDKCGYTF. The CDR3 DNA sequence: TGTGCCAGCAGCCAAGGCGTCAGGGACAAGTGTGGCTACACCTTC.

V gene TRBV5-1 combines with J gene TRBJ2-1; 9 bases agree with TRBD2. This CDR3 spans 13 amino acids. V trimming: 0 bases; J trimming: 11 bases; junction bases outside the gene matches: 3. Germline CDR1 is SGHRS and CDR2 is YFSETQ. The CDR3 DNA follows: TGCGCCAGCAGCTTGGCGGCGGGGGGGAAGCAGTTCTTC. Amino acid sequence: CASSLAAGGKQFF.

The V gene is TRBV10-1, the J gene TRBJ1-1; D ambiguous. The CDR3 has 14 amino acids. Trimming stripped 2 bases from V and 0 bases from J, with 7 bases between. CDR1 WNHNN and CDR2 SYGVQD come from the germline V gene (reference sequence). Written as DNA, the CDR3 is TGCGCCAGCAGTGAGGGACTTATGAACACTGAAGCTTTCTTT. This codes for CASSEGLMNTEAFF.

This clone was picked up one time. This chain connects TRBV5-1 to TRBJ1-6; no reliable D call. Trimming cost V 0 bases and J 5 bases, with 6 bases left between them. Germline V gene sequence: CDR1 SGHRS, CDR2 YFSETQ. This CDR3 has 14 amino acids. Written as DNA, the CDR3 is TGCGCCAGCAGCTTGGAACGGGATAATTCACCCCTCCACTTT. The encoded protein is CASSLERDNSPLHF.

This clone was observed once. This chain joins TRBV13 and TRBJ2-2; 10 bases match TRBD2. Germline-derived CDR1 and CDR2 are PRHDT and FYEKMQ (reference sequence). The J segment lost 6 bases and the V segment lost 5 bases, leaving 3 bases of the junction unmatched. There are 14 residues in the CDR3. DNA of the CDR3: TGTGCCAGCAGCATCAGCGGGGGGGCCGGGGAGCTGTTTTTT. This sequence encodes CASSISGGAGELFF. Full variable domain (outside the CDR3, taken from reference TRBV13 and TRBJ2-2): AAGVIQSPRHLIKEKRETATLKCYPIPRHDTVYWYQQGPGQDPQFLISFYEKMQSDKGSIPDRFSAQQFSDYHSELNMSSLELGDSALYFCASSISGGAGELFFGEGSRLTVL.

In its sample, this clone was seen once. The CDR3 DNA is TGCGCCAGCAGCCAAGTATGGAACAGCTTTAATGAGCAGTTCTTC. Protein product: CASSQVWNSFNEQFF. The V call is TRBV4-3, the J call TRBJ2-1; D uncertain. The CDR3 spans 15 residues. With 1 base removed from V and 7 bases from J, the gap between germline ends came to 14 bases. Germline V gene data show CDR1 as LGHNA and CDR2 as YSLEER.

As to this clone: Distinct nucleotide sequences in the sample also encode this CDR3. J is TRBJ1-2 and V is TRBV7-2, with TRBD1 matching 9 bases. Germline CDR1 and CDR2: SGHTA and FQGNSA. The J segment lost 6 bases and the V segment lost 4 bases, leaving 6 bases of the junction unmatched. This CDR3 has 14 amino acids. The CDR3 region has the DNA TGTGCCAGCAGCTCGGACAGGGGCCAGGATGGCTACACCTTC. It yields the protein CASSSDRGQDGYTF.

This chain joins TRBV30 and TRBJ1-4, with TRBD1 matching 7 bases. Looked up from germline, CDR1 is GTSNPN and CDR2 is SVGIG (reference sequence). The ends lost 0 bases at V and 5 bases at J; junction bases unmatched: 12. The length of the CDR3 is 17 residues. CDR3 DNA: TGTGCCTGGAGTGTTGGCGGGTGGGGCAGGGGGAATGAAAAACTGTTTTTT. Protein sequence: CAWSVGGWGRGNEKLFF. Based on the CDR3 plus reference TRBV30 and TRBJ1-4, the full variable domain is SQTIHQWPATLVQPVGSPLSLECTVEGTSNPNLYWYRQAAGRGLQLLFYSVGIGQISSEVPQNLSASRPQDRQFILSSKKLLLSDSGFYLCAWSVGGWGRGNEKLFFGSGTQLSVL.

This sequence joins TRBV11-3 and TRBJ2-5; 9 bases are shared with TRBD2. J lost 2 bases, V lost 5 bases, and 12 bases had no gene match. Germline lookup yields CDR1 SGHNT and CDR2 YENEEA. The CDR3 has 17 residues. The CDR3: CASSPGRVTSGQETQYF. DNA for the CDR3: TGTGCCAGCAGCCCCGGGCGGGTGACTAGCGGACAAGAGACCCAGTACTTC.

The J gene is TRBJ1-4, the V gene TRBV4-3; 9 bases are shared with TRBD1. The germline CDR1 and CDR2 sequences are LGHNA and YSLEER. V lost 0 bases to trimming and J lost 5 bases; unmatched junction nucleotides: 4. CDR3 size: 16 residues. The chain's CDR3 is CASSQDIGTGNEKLFF. As DNA, the CDR3 is TGCGCCAGCAGCCAAGATATTGGGACAGGGAATGAAAAACTGTTTTTT.

This clone occurred a few times. The V call is TRBV18, the J call TRBJ2-7; D remains ambiguous. V lost 3 bases and J 3 bases, leaving 6 bases between the germline ends. The CDR3 totals 12 residues. CDR1 KGHSH and CDR2 LQKENI come from the germline V gene. The CDR3 nucleotides read TGTGCCAGCTCACCTTCAGACTACGAGCAGTACTTC. Amino acid sequence: CASSPSDYEQYF. Full variable domain (missing parts from reference TRBV18 and TRBJ2-7): NAGVMQNPRHLVRRRGQEARLRCSPMKGHSHVYWYRQLPEEGLKFMVYLQKENIIDESGMPKERFSAEFPKEGPSILRIQQVVRGDSAAYFCASSPSDYEQYFGPGTRLTVT.

Only one count was recorded for this clone. The J gene is TRBJ2-5, the V gene TRBV30, with D maybe TRBD1 (5 bases). The CDR3 extends over 13 amino acids. Germline values: CDR1 GTSNPN, CDR2 SVGIG (reference sequence). V lost 6 bases and J 6 bases, leaving 17 bases between the germline ends. DNA of the CDR3: TGTGCCTGCGTACACGACAGTGGGCAGACCCAGTACTTC. As protein: CACVHDSGQTQYF. The full variable domain, its missing parts supplied by reference TRBV30 and TRBJ2-5, is SQTIHQWPATLVQPVGSPLSLECTVEGTSNPNLYWYRQAAGRGLQLLFYSVGIGQISSEVPQNLSASRPQDRQFILSSKKLLLSDSGFYLCACVHDSGQTQYFGPGTRLLVL.

The chain recombines TRBV5-6 with TRBJ1-1; no reliable D call. Germline V gene data show CDR1 as SGHDT and CDR2 as YYEEEE. The CDR3 contains 13 residues. Trimming cost V 3 bases and J 7 bases, with 13 bases left between them. Written as DNA, the CDR3 is TGTGCCAGCAGCTATGGTGGGAGTATTGAAGCTTTCTTT. It encodes CASSYGGSIEAFF.

The CDR3 sequence is CASKPRPGLAGDSSYNEQFF. In DNA form, the CDR3 reads TGTGCCAGTAAACCTCGCCCGGGACTAGCGGGGGACAGCTCCTACAATGAGCAGTTCTTC. The chain employs TRBV19 and TRBJ2-1; 14 nucleotides line up with TRBD2. In germline, CDR1 is LNHDA, CDR2 SQIVND (reference sequence). The CDR3 loop spans 20 amino acids. The J segment lost 0 bases and the V segment lost 7 bases, leaving 14 bases of the junction unmatched.

The CDR3 nucleotides are TGCGCCAGCAGCTTCTCAGGTTACGGAAACACCATATATTTT. It encodes CASSFSGYGNTIYF. The V and J genes are TRBV5-1 and TRBJ1-3; no clear D gene. V lost 2 bases to trimming and J lost 4 bases, with 10 bases between them. The CDR3 spans 14 residues. Germline assignment: CDR1 SGHRS and CDR2 YFSETQ.